This TCR beta chain is from a study of glioma-infiltrating T cells. Study-wide findings and caveats: Tissue-blood divergence was below expectation in non-neoplastic patients, above in gliomas.

The iRepertoire nested amplicon-rescue multiplex PCR amplified TCR alpha and beta CDR3s from RNA. MiXCR was run by TCRdb on the multiplex PCR reads, yielding one entry per CDR3 protein. The sample yields about 190,000 distinct CDR3 sequences, over 30% seen once. Trimming removed 3 bases from V and 5 bases from J, with 16 bases in between. Germline V gene lookup returns CDR1 DFQATT and CDR2 SNEGSKA (reference sequence). The CDR3 totals 15 residues. This clonotype appeared many times. The target antigen is unknown. Specimen: glioma tissue, nonneoplastic brain tissue, or PBMCs (not recorded which). The receptor's source is a human donor with low-grade glioma or glioblastoma, undergoing nonglioma brain surgery, or in good health (not recorded which). The V call is TRBV20-1, the J call TRBJ2-2, with D perhaps matching TRBD2 (6 bases). The CDR3 protein is CSASPARGKTGELFF. The CDR3 DNA is TGCAGTGCTAGTCCAGCCCGGGGGAAGACCGGGGAGCTGTTTTTT.